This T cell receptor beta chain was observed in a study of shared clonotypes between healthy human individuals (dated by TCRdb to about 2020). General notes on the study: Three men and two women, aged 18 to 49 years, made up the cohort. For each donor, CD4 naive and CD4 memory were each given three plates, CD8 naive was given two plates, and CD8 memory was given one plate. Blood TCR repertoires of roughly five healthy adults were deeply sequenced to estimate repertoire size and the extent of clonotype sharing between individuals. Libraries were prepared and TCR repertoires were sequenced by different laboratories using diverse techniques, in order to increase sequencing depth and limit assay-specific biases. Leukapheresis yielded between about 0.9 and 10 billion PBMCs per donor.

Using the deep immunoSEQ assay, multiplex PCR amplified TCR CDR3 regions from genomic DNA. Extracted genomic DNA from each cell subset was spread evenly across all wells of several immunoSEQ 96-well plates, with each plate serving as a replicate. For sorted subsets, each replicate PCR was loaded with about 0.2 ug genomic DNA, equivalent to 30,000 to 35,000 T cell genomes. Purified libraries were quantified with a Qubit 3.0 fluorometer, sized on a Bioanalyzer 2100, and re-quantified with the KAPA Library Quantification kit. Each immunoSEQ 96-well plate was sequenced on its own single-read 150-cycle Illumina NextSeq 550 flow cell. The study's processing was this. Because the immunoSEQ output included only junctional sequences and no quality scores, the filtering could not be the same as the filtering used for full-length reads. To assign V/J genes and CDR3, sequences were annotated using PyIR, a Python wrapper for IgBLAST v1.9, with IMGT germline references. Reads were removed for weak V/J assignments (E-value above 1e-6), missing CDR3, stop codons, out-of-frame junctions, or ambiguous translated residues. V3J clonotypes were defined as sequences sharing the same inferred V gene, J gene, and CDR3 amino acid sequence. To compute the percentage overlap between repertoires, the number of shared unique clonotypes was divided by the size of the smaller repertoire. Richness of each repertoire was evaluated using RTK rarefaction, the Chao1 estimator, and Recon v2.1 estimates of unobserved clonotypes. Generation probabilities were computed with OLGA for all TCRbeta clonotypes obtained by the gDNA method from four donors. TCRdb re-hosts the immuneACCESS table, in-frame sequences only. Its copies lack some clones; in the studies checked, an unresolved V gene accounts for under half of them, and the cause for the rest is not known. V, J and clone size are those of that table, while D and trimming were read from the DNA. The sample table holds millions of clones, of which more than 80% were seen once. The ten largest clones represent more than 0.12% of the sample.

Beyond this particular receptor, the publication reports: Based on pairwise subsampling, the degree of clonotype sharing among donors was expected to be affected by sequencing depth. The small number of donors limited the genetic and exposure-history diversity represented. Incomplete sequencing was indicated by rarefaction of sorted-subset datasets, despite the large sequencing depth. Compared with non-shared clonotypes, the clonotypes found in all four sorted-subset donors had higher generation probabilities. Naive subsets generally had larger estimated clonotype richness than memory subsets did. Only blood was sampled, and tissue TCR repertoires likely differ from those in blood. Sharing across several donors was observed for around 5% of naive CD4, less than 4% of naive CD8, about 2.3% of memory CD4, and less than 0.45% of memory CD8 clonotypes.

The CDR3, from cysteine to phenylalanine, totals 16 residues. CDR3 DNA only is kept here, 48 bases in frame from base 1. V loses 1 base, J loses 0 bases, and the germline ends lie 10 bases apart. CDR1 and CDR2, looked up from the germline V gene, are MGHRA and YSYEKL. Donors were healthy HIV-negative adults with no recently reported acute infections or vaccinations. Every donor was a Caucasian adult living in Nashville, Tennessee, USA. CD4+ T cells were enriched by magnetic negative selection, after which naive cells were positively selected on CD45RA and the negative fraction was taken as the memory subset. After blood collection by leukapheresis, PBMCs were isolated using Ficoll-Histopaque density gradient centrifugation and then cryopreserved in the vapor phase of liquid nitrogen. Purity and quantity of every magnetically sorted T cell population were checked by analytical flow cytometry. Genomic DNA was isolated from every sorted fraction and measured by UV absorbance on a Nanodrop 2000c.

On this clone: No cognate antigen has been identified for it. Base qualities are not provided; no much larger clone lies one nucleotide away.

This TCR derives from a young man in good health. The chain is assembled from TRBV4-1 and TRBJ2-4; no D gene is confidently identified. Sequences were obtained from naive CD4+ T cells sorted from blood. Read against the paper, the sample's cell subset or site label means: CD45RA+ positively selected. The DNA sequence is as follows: TGCGCCAGCAGCCAAGCGGCCCCGGGAGCCAAAAACATTCAGTACTTC. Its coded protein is CASSQAAPGAKNIQYF.